The T cell receptor (beta chain) under discussion was sequenced for a study of glioma-infiltrating T cells. With respect to this clonotype: Its antigen is as yet unknown.

The J segment lost 7 bases and the V segment lost 5 bases, leaving 12 bases of the junction unmatched. This CDR3 contains 16 residues. CDR1 LNHDA and CDR2 SQIVND come from the germline V gene (reference sequence). Using RNA template, CDR3s of TCR alpha and beta were amplified with iRepertoire arm-PCR. For one-step reverse transcription and amplification, roughly 95-450 ng of tissue mRNA or PBMC total RNA was used. A single record per CDR3 protein comes from TCRdb applying MiXCR to the multiplex PCR reads. The sample contains about 130,000 distinct CDR3 sequences, roughly a quarter of which appear only once. Study-wide points: Tissue and blood shared very few CDR3 sequences. Gliomas, especially low-grade, showed above-expected tissue-blood divergence; non-neoplastic patients showed below.

Sample: glioma tissue, nonneoplastic brain tissue, or PBMCs (not recorded which). The source is a human donor with low-grade glioma or glioblastoma, undergoing nonglioma brain surgery, or in good health (not recorded which). The genes are TRBV19 and TRBJ2-1; 9 bases agree with TRBD1. CDR3 coding DNA: TGTGCCAGTAGTTTTTCCGGGACAGGGCTCCTAAATGAGCAGTTCTTC. Protein: CASSFSGTGLLNEQFF.